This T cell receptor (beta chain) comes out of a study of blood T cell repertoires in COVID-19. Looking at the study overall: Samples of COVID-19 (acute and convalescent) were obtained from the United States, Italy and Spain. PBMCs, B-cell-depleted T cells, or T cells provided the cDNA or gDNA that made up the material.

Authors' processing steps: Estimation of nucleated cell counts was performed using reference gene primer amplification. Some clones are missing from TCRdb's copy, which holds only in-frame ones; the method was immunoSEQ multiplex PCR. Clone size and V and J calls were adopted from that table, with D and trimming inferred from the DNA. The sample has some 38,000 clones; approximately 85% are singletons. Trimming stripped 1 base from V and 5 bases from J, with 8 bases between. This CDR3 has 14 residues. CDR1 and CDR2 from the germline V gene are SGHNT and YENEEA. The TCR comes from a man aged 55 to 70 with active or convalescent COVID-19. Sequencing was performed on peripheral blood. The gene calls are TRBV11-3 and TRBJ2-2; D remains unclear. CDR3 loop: CASSLVTGTGELFF. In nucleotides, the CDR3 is TGTGCCAGCAGCTTAGTAACCGGGACCGGGGAGCTGTTTTTT.